This TCR beta chain was retrieved from a study of vaccination and CD4 T cells after COVID-19. The Oncomine TCR Beta short-read assay was applied to DNA of cultured CD4+ T cells. TCRdb reprocessed the PCR reads via MiXCR and lists one record per CDR3 protein. The repertoire holds several thousand distinct CDR3 sequences, with under 75% as singletons. Trimming removed 3 bases at V and 5 bases at J, with 14 bases between. CDR1 and CDR2 from the germline V gene are DFQATT and SNEGSKA (reference sequence). CDR3 size: 15 residues. Specified treatment: approximately 9-day PBMC culture with coronavirus spike peptide pools or control peptides (ViraFEST assay). About this clonotype itself: What it recognizes is unknown.

The gene calls are TRBV20-1 and TRBJ1-6; no clear D gene. This receptor was identified in a human donor with COVID-19. Material: cultured CD4+ T cells from blood, obtained after SARS-CoV-2 vaccination. CDR3 in amino acids: CSARAIPLDNSPLHF. CDR3 bases: TGCAGTGCTAGGGCCATCCCTCTTGATAATTCACCCCTCCACTTT.